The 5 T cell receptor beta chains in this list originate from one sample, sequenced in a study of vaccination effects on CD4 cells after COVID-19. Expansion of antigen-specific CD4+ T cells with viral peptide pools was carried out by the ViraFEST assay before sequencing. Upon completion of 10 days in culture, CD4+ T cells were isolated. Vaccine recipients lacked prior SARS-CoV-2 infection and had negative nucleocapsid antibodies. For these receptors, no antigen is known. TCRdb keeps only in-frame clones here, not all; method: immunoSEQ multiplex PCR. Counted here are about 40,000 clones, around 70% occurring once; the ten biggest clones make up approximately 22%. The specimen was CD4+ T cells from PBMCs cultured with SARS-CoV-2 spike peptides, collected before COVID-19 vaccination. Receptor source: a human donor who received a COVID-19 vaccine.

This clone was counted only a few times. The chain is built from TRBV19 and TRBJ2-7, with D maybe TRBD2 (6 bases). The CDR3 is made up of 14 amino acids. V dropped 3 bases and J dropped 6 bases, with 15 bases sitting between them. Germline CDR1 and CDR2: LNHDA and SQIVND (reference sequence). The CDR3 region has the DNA TGTGCCAGTAGTATCATGGAGGGGTCAGGCGAGCAGTACTTC. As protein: CASSIMEGSGEQYF.

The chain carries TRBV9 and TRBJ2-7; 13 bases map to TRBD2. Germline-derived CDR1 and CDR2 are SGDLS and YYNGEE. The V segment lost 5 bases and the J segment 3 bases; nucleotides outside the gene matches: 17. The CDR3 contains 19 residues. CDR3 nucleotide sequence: TGTGCCAGCAGTCGATCCTTTGGACTAGCGGGGGCCCCAGGCTACGAGCAGTACTTC. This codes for CASSRSFGLAGAPGYEQYF.

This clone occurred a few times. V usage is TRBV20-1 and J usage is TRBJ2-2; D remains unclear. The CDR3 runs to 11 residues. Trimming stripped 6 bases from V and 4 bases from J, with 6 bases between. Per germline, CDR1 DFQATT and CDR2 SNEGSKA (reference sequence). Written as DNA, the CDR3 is TGCAGTGCCCCATCCACCGGGGAGCTGTTTTTT. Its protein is CSAPSTGELFF.

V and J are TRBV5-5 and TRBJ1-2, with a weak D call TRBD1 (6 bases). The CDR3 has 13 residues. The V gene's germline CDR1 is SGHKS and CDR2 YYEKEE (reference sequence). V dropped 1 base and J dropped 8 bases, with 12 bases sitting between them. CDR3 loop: CASSLRQAIGYTF. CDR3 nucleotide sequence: TGTGCCAGCAGCTTGCGACAGGCCATCGGCTACACCTTC.

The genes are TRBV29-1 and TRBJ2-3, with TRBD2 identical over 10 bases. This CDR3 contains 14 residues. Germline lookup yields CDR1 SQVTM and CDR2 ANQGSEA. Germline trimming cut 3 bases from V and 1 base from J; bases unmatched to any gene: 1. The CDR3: CSVDTSGGTDTQYF. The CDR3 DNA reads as TGCAGCGTTGATACTAGCGGGGGCACAGATACGCAGTATTTT.